This T cell receptor beta chain was profiled in a study of cytomegalovirus exposure and HLA in healthy donors listed by TCRdb under 2017. Regarding the study in general: An earlier analysis of under 600 of the donors reported 250 to 300 Gb of sequence data and approximately 110 million unique TCR beta sequences from about 179 million T cells. Roughly 300 gigabases of sequencing data and roughly 80 million unique TCR sequences made up an early release that covered over 550 HLA-typed donors. Among the roughly 400 genotyped donors, approximately 82% belonged to the genetic ancestry cluster associated with self-reported Caucasian donors. The study was designed to test whether signatures of past pathogen exposure could be identified by cataloging public T cell receptors. The T cell repertoires of roughly 660 subjects were profiled by immunosequencing and related to cytomegalovirus serostatus. Along with the approximately 700-subject first cohort, a separate validation cohort of around 110 different subjects was used. High-throughput TCR immunosequencing, statistical association of individual TCRs with disease status, and machine learning were combined to predict cytomegalovirus infection status. In a later analysis, previously published TCR beta repertoires from 666 donors were re-analyzed and high-resolution HLA genotyping was added so that TCR occurrence patterns could be studied. Rather than drawing on any new phenotypic data, the later analysis identified candidate immune exposures from TCR beta sequences and the way those sequences occurred across donors. In an earlier analysis of 550 to 700 of the donors, high-throughput TCR beta sequencing was used to judge whether each TCR beta V gene segment behaved as functional or pseudogenic. Donor age, sex, ethnicity and CMV serostatus were compiled together with the repertoire data. Genome-wide SNP genotypes for about 65% of the 666 donors were used in a later genetic analysis, which treated that subset as a discovery cohort. All discovery cohort repertoires had been generated using a single sequencing platform. Class I and class II HLA loci were covered by the typing at four-digit resolution. Typing coverage differed by locus: A, B, C, DRB1 and DQB1 were typed in about 620-630 donors, DQA1 in approximately 520, DPA1 in roughly 590, and DPB1 in approximately 450. Because of strong linkage in the cohort, roughly five DR-DQ haplotypes were treated as single units for association and clustering. Among some 410 genotyped donors of the cohort, an average of approximately 240,000 unique TCR beta nucleotide sequences were sequenced per donor, 15% to 20% of them non-productive.

What the study reported, not specific to this receptor: Correlated functional status among segregating V segments might reflect linkage disequilibrium, but an unknown experimental factor could not be ruled out. It was suggested by the authors that the approach could potentially be generalized to other disease states and immunological phenotypes. In a later analysis, HLA-associated TCR beta chains were found to be more clonally expanded and to have lower generation probabilities than equally common non-associated chains. Roughly uniform sequencing depth across donors was assumed in presence/absence analyses, although this assumption may not hold. In vitro tests confirmed that a few of the cytomegalovirus-associated TCR beta chains recognize cytomegalovirus antigens. Because counts were too low, roughly 17 rarely observed V segments, including chromosome 9 orphons, were left out of the earlier analysis of 587 of the donors. A later analysis reported that several top co-occurrence clusters appeared linked to parvovirus B19, influenza, CMV and Epstein-Barr virus. Most CMV-associated TCR beta chains appeared to be HLA-restricted in a later analysis, and the HLA associations seemed to be driven largely by CMV exposure. A further reported finding was that TCR beta sequences accurately predicted the HLA-A and HLA-B alleles for most subjects in the first cohort. A total of 164 TCR beta chains were listed by the study as associated with cytomegalovirus. Cytomegalovirus status was reported to be diagnosed by the classifier with high specificity and sensitivity in both the original and validation cohorts. Compared with the roughly 670-donor mean, donors in an Asian-associated ancestry cluster had fewer N-insertions in productive TCRs, according to a later genetic analysis. Because some donors lacked HLA typing at each locus, the association tests relied only on the typed subset. In an earlier analysis of around 600 of the donors, most TCR beta V segments appeared in productive rearrangements about 87% or about 30% of the time, broadly matching IMGT annotations. The only immune exposure information available for the cohort was CMV serostatus. While some public TCRs were present in many individuals, most TCR sequences turned up only very rarely across donors. Assigning TCR associations to individual alleles was difficult when HLA alleles, especially DR and DQ, strongly co-occurred. According to a later analysis, TCR association rates differed among HLA loci, with DRB1 alleles showing the most associated TCRs and HLA-C alleles showing the fewest. An association between a missense DCLRE1C variant and V-gene and J-gene trimming of TCR beta chains was found in a later genetic analysis and replicated in an independent cohort. A cluster of highly shared sequence variants was judged likely to be a technical artifact of the sequencing pipeline. The cohort was sequenced for TCR beta chains only, and without alpha or paired-chain data the features that could be detected were limited. Specific HLA alleles were associated with roughly 16,000 TCR beta sequences at a false discovery rate of 0.05 in a later analysis. Some IMGT-functional V segments, including TRBV6-2 and TRBV6-3, could not be told apart with the 87-base-pair reads, so those segments were excluded.

This clone was seen only once. The antigen this receptor binds is unknown. No per-base quality is available; no much larger clone lies one base away. The library was prepared using the immunoSEQ multiplex PCR assay. The multiplex PCR relied on a mix of 60 forward primers for TCR Vbeta segments and 13 reverse primers for TCR Jbeta segments. Amplification of the CDR3 region of rearranged TCR beta genes was performed with a multiplex PCR assay on genomic DNA. The amplified TCR beta libraries were sequenced on the Illumina HiSeq System as 87-base-pair reads. The original methods were these. Across the 670 or so repertoires, a later analysis counted roughly 77 million unique TCR beta chains, approximately 10 million of which were shared by at least two donors. Raw reads were error-corrected and collapsed into unique sequences with a nearest-neighbor algorithm that merged closely related sequences to remove PCR and sequencing errors. V, D and J gene segments were assigned by aligning CDR3 sequences to IMGT reference sequences. Each retained sequence needed at least a six-nucleotide match to both a V gene segment and a J gene segment. Rearrangements were called productive when the CDR3 lacked stop codons and stayed in frame with V and J; all others were non-productive. CDR3 was defined according to IMGT convention as the region running from the second conserved V-encoded cysteine to the conserved J-encoded phenylalanine. The earlier analysis of around 640 of the donors excluded sequences that lacked an unambiguous match to a single V gene segment. In an earlier analysis of approximately 590 of the donors, V segments were called functional above 56.7% productive rearrangements and were called segregating when the between-donor standard deviation exceeded 5%. A statistical classification framework was developed to diagnose cytomegalovirus status using the catalog of TCR beta chain sequences. V and J gene assignment, in a later analysis, came from comparing TCR nucleotide sequences with IMGT/GENE-DB human TR gene sequences. The TCRdist pipeline was used in a later analysis to assign CDR3 sequences and most-parsimonious VDJ recombination scenarios. In a later analysis, every TCR beta chain was defined by the combination of its CDR3 amino acid sequence and its V-gene family, and reads without a unique V-gene family were dropped. As a way to deal with suspected cross-contamination and a sequencing artifact, a later analysis dropped more than 500 nucleotide sequences that were highly shared and had low generation probability. In a later analysis, a clonal expansion index for each public chain was calculated from normalized within-repertoire ranks of inferred template counts. A later analysis computed generation probabilities with a VDJ recombination model fitted to out-of-frame rearrangements, and checked the results against IGoR. Hypergeometric tests were used in a later analysis to score TCR-TCR, TCR-HLA and TCR-CMV co-occurrence, with a repertoire-size bias correction applied to the TCR pairs. False discovery rates were estimated in a later analysis by permuting HLA or CMV assignments 20 times. In a later analysis, co-occurring TCRs were grouped with DBSCAN, and TCRdist sequence similarity was added when clustering was performed within HLA-allele-positive subsets. Repertoires with fewer than 30,000 or more than 120,000 public chains were left out of co-occurrence clustering, as were several repertoires with anomalous nucleotide sharing. TCRdb mirrors the immuneACCESS table, restricted to in-frame sequences. Some clones are absent from its copies; in checked studies, under half trace to an unresolved V gene, and the reason for the others is unknown. V and J calls and clone size are copied from that table; D and trimming were computed from the DNA. This sample lists about 160,000 clones; around 83% were detected once. Together, the top ten hold about 3.8% of the sample.

The cohort was made up of 650 to 700 healthy bone marrow donors. At the time of sampling, all cohort members were nominally healthy, though unrecorded immune exposures were likely present. The donor tested CMV seropositive, placing the donor among the 290 or so seropositive members of the cohort. A peripheral blood sample was provided by each donor, and peripheral blood mononuclear cells were used for TCR beta sequencing. The Qiagen DNeasy Blood Extraction Kit was used to extract genomic DNA from the blood cell samples. Inclusive of the bounding cysteine and phenylalanine, the CDR3 is 17 residues long. Of all the DNA, just the CDR3 is kept, 51 bases in frame from base 1. V ends up 2 bases short and J 7 bases short, with an unmatched junction base count of 14. Looking up the germline V gene yields CDR1 SGHRS and CDR2 YFSETQ.

The source material was PBMCs. This sequence was found in a middle-aged man in good health and CMV-seropositive. Recombination linked TRBV5-1 to TRBJ2-2, with 7 middle bases fitting TRBD1. The CDR3: CASSLVGGAMNVGELFF. The nucleotides read TGCGCCAGCAGCTTAGTAGGGGGCGCAATGAATGTCGGGGAGCTGTTTTTT.